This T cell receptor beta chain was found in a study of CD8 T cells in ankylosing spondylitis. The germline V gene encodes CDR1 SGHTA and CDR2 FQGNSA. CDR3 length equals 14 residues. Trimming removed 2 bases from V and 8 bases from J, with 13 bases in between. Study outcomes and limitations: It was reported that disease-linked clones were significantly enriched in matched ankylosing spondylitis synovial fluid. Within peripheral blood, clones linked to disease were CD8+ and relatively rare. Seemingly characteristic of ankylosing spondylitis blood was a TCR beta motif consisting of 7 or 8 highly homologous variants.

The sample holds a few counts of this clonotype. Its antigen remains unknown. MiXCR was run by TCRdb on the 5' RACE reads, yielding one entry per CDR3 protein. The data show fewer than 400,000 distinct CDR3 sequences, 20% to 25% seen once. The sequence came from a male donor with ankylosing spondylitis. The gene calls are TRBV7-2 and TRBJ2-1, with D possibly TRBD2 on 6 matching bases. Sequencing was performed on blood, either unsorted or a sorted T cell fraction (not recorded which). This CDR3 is CASSLNAGRDEQFF. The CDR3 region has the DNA TGTGCCAGCAGCTTAAACGCGGGAAGGGATGAGCAGTTCTTC. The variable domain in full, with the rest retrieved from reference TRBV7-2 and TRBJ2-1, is GAGVSQSPSNKVTEKGKDVELRCDPISGHTALYWYRQSLGQGLEFLIYFQGNSAPDKSGLPSDRFSAERTGGSVSTLTIQRTQQEDSAVYLCASSLNAGRDEQFFGPGTRLTVL.